This T cell receptor beta chain emerged from a study of T cells in women clearing cervical HPV infection. Study-wide background: Only a few women had HLA typing results available. General study points: A classifier using richness and V gene abundances reached an AUC of roughly 0.83.

V lost 5 bases, J lost 2 bases, and 9 bases stayed unmatched. The CDR3 extends over 14 amino acids. Germline CDR1 and CDR2: DFQATT and SNEGSKA (reference sequence). All participants had a single incident cervical HPV16 infection, and prevalent HPV16 infections were excluded. Sequencing used immunoSEQ multiplex PCR; TCRdb keeps in-frame clones, though not all of them. The sample data list tens of thousands of clones. Comment on this clone: Its antigen remains unidentified. The sequenced fragment ends 3 residues before the CDR3 boundary, so the rest is inferred from the germline J gene.

The TCR sequence derives from a woman between 18 and 70 years old with a cervical HPV16 infection that either progressed to CIN3+ or cleared (not recorded which). The sequencing input was blood buffy coat. This chain links TRBV20-1 with TRBJ2-7; 7 bases line up with TRBD2. The CDR3 DNA, read in part, is TGCAGTGCTCCTATAGCGGGTGGTCCCTACGAG. Its translation: CSAPIAGGPYE. From start to end, the CDR3 is CSAPIAGGPYEQYF.